This T cell receptor beta chain originates from a study of blood T cell repertoires in COVID-19. Original processing methods: Reference gene primer amplification yielded estimated nucleated cell counts. TCRdb's table, derived via immunoSEQ multiplex PCR, lists solely in-frame clones and lacks some. V and J calls and clone size come straight from that table; D and trimming were deduced from the DNA. The sample carries 150,000 to 200,000 clones, about four fifths recorded once. Germline CDR1 SGHTA, CDR2 FQGNSA. The V end was cut by 5 bases, the J end by 4 bases, with 7 bases between. This CDR3 comprises 12 residues.

This clonotype originated in a woman of 80 years or more with acute or convalescent COVID-19. The J gene is TRBJ2-3, the V gene TRBV7-2, with TRBD1 as a possible D gene (6 bases). Sequenced sample: peripheral blood. CDR3 residues: CASSPGADTQYF. DNA of the CDR3: TGTGCCAGCAGCCCAGGGGCAGATACGCAGTATTTT. The full variable domain, rest sourced from reference TRBV7-2 and TRBJ2-3, is GAGVSQSPSNKVTEKGKDVELRCDPISGHTALYWYRQSLGQGLEFLIYFQGNSAPDKSGLPSDRFSAERTGGSVSTLTIQRTQQEDSAVYLCASSPGADTQYFGPGTRLTVL.